The sample holds many counts of the clone carrying this T cell receptor beta chain. Germline CDR1 is SGHTA and CDR2 is FQGNSA. The CDR3 sequence is 12 residues long. V gave up 1 base and J gave up 0 bases, with 0 bases separating them. From the reads, TCRdb called clonotypes with MiXCR, one entry per CDR3 protein. The data hold over 300,000 distinct CDR3 sequences, with roughly 17% observed a single time. This sample stems from a study of T cell repertoires in cytomegalovirus infection. In the study overall: It was the public TCR beta signatures that indicated both CMV infection and matching HLA type.

The sample comprised PBMCs. The genes are TRBV7-2 and TRBJ2-5; D gene unclear. The sequence came from a human donor in good health (CMV status not recorded). Some clones in this sample may be carry-over from other donors' samples. The CDR3 region is CASSLDQETQYF. The CDR3 nucleotides are TGTGCCAGCAGCTTAGACCAAGAGACCCAGTACTTC.